One sample yielded the 25 T cell receptor beta chains listed below, sequenced in a study of OX40 agonist ivuxolimab in advanced cancers. Assay used: immunoSEQ multiplex PCR; TCRdb lists only in-frame clones, some missing. Of fewer than 100,000 clones in the sample, around 90% were seen once. The sample consisted of CD4+ or CD8+ T cells sorted from blood, taken in a trial of the OX40 agonist ivuxolimab. The source of these receptors is an adult with an advanced solid tumor such as melanoma, head and neck, liver or kidney cancer.

The chain has TRBV4-3 and TRBJ1-4; unclear D gene. Germline V gene sequence: CDR1 LGHNA, CDR2 YSLEER. The CDR3 extends over 15 amino acids. Trimming took 0 bases from V and 4 from J, leaving 9 bases between them. This CDR3 reads CASSQEEGRNEKLFF. In DNA form, the CDR3 reads TGCGCCAGCAGCCAAGAAGAAGGCCGTAATGAAAAACTGTTTTTT.

The V call is TRBV9, the J call TRBJ2-4; no clear D gene. Germline CDR1 SGDLS, CDR2 YYNGEE. Trimming pared 4 bases from V and 8 bases from J, leaving 19 bases between. The CDR3 is 15 amino acids. CDR3 bases: TGTGCCAGCAGCCCGACGTGGCCCACCTTAGACATTCAGTACTTC. This encodes CASSPTWPTLDIQYF.

The chain uses TRBV7-2 and TRBJ2-7, with D possibly being TRBD2 (7 bases). The V gene's germline CDR1 is SGHTA and CDR2 FQGNSA. This CDR3 has 15 amino acids. V was clipped by 1 base and J by 4 bases, with 14 bases between them. CDR3 sequence (DNA): TGTGCCAGCAGCTTAGATCGGGGGGCGGCGTACGAGCAGTACTTC. Amino acids: CASSLDRGAAYEQYF.

The chain uses TRBV4-1 and TRBJ1-4, with 7 positions matching TRBD1. The CDR3 has 17 residues. CDR1 and CDR2 (germline): MGHRA, YSYEKL. V shed 2 bases, J shed 0 bases, and the junction held 6 bases outside the gene matches. The chain's CDR3 is CASSQPWTGPTNEKLFF. DNA for the CDR3: TGCGCCAGCAGCCAACCATGGACAGGACCAACTAATGAAAAACTGTTTTTT.

The count of this clone is one. The CDR3 loop is CASSLDTGTSGETQYF. The CDR3 DNA reads as TGCGCCAGCAGCTTGGACACCGGGACTAGCGGAGAGACCCAGTACTTC. The chain carries TRBV5-1 and TRBJ2-5; 11 nucleotides match TRBD2. CDR3 length equals 16 residues. Germline V gene lookup returns CDR1 SGHRS and CDR2 YFSETQ. V shed 0 bases and J 4 bases; nucleotides not matched to a gene: 5.

The rearrangement links TRBV6-1 to TRBJ2-7; 7 bases map to TRBD2. Losses at the gene ends were 4 bases for V and 2 bases for J; bases not matched to a gene: 8. Germline assignment: CDR1 MNHNS and CDR2 SASEGT. CDR3 length: 15 residues. The CDR3 DNA follows: TGTGCCAGCAGTGTAGCGGGTTCCTCCCCCTACGAGCAGTACTTC. It specifies CASSVAGSSPYEQYF.

The CDR3 DNA is TGTGCCAGCAGTGCGGGACTAGCCCCGGCCCGTACTAGCACAGATACGCAGTATTTT. Its protein is CASSAGLAPARTSTDTQYF. The rearrangement links TRBV28 to TRBJ2-3; TRBD2 aligns across 9 bases. Trimming removed 5 bases from V and 0 bases from J; junction bases left unmatched: 15. Germline-derived CDR1 and CDR2 are MDHEN and SYDVKM. CDR3 length: 19 amino acids.

The chain recombines TRBV9 with TRBJ2-2; 7 bases fit TRBD2. Per germline, CDR1 SGDLS and CDR2 YYNGEE. The CDR3 runs to 13 residues. Germline trimming cut 5 bases from V and 3 bases from J; bases unmatched to any gene: 1. CDR3 sequence reads: CASRAGDTGELFF. DNA of the CDR3: TGTGCCAGCAGGGCGGGAGACACCGGGGAGCTGTTTTTT.

The V gene is TRBV7-9, the J gene TRBJ2-5; 7 bases match TRBD1. Unmatched junction bases numbered 5, after V lost 3 bases and J lost 4 bases. CDR1 and CDR2 from the germline V gene are SEHNR and FQNEAQ (reference sequence). This CDR3 contains 14 residues. The CDR3 nucleotides are TGTGCCAGCAGCTTGACAGGGTTGGGAGAGACCCAGTACTTC. Amino acid sequence: CASSLTGLGETQYF.

The chain joins TRBV19 to TRBJ1-5; TRBD1 matches 9 bases. CDR1 and CDR2 from the germline V gene are LNHDA and SQIVND (reference sequence). The CDR3 contains 13 residues. V shed 6 bases and J 7 bases; nucleotides not matched to a gene: 4. The CDR3 spells CASRTGGEQPQHF. The CDR3 DNA reads TGTGCCAGTAGGACAGGGGGTGAGCAGCCCCAGCATTTT.

This chain joins TRBV5-1 and TRBJ2-5; 9 positions match TRBD1. CDR3 size: 14 residues. Germline V gene data show CDR1 as SGHRS and CDR2 as YFSETQ. J was trimmed by 4 bases and V by 7 bases; bases with no gene match: 8. CDR3 loop: CASGPTGGSETQYF. CDR3 DNA sequence: TGCGCCAGCGGACCTACAGGGGGCTCAGAGACCCAGTACTTC.

The gene calls are TRBV6-5 and TRBJ2-4; 12 bases line up with TRBD2. V trimming: 4 bases; J trimming: 8 bases; junction bases outside the gene matches: 9. The CDR3 has 16 residues. The germline V gene encodes CDR1 MNHEY and CDR2 SVGAGI. The CDR3 is CASSSPASGREHIQYF. CDR3 coding DNA: TGTGCCAGCAGTTCCCCAGCTAGCGGGAGGGAGCACATTCAGTACTTC.

The V gene is TRBV27, the J gene TRBJ1-4; D possibly corresponds to TRBD1 (5 bases). V lost 8 bases, J lost 5 bases, and 21 bases lay in between. Germline lookup yields CDR1 MNHEY and CDR2 SMNVEV (reference sequence). This CDR3 comprises 16 residues. The CDR3 region has the DNA TGTGCCAGCGCCCCTGGGGGTATAACCTCCAATGAAAAACTGTTTTTT. Protein sequence: CASAPGGITSNEKLFF.

The chain joins TRBV27 to TRBJ2-7; TRBD2 is a possible D gene (6 bases). This CDR3 has 13 residues. Trimming left V 5 bases short and J 3 bases short, with 11 bases between. In germline, CDR1 is MNHEY, CDR2 SMNVEV (reference sequence). In DNA form, the CDR3 reads TGTGCCAGCAGTCGTCCGGGGGTCTACGAGCAGTACTTC. Amino acid sequence: CASSRPGVYEQYF.

The chain has TRBV27 and TRBJ1-5, with D perhaps matching TRBD1 (6 bases). Between the trimmed V and J ends, which lost 5 bases and 3 bases, there was a span of 14 bases. The CDR3 contains 15 residues. The germline V gene encodes CDR1 MNHEY and CDR2 SMNVEV (reference sequence). The CDR3 DNA reads as TGTGCCAGCAGTGCCCTCAGGGGAGTCAATCAGCCCCAGCATTTT. This encodes CASSALRGVNQPQHF.

This clone was recorded once. The chain links TRBV11-3 to TRBJ2-7, with 9 bases aligning to TRBD1. CDR3 length: 15 amino acids. Germline trimming cut 0 bases from V and 2 bases from J; bases unmatched to any gene: 2. Per germline, CDR1 SGHNT and CDR2 YENEEA. Written as DNA, the CDR3 is TGTGCCAGCAGCTTAGAAGGGACAGGGCCCTACGAGCAGTACTTC. This encodes CASSLEGTGPYEQYF.

The V call is TRBV5-4, the J call TRBJ2-7, with D tentatively TRBD1 or TRBD2 (5 bases each). From germline, CDR1 is SGHNT and CDR2 YYREEE (reference sequence). This CDR3 is built from 14 residues. V was trimmed by 2 bases and J by 6 bases, leaving 15 bases between them. The CDR3 reads CASSFAPGTSEQYF. The CDR3 DNA reads as TGTGCCAGCAGCTTCGCTCCGGGGACGAGCGAGCAGTACTTC.

This clone was detected a few times. J is TRBJ2-5 and V is TRBV7-9; D not resolved. Trimming shortened V by 3 bases and J by 2 bases, and 7 bases separated the two germline ends. The CDR3 totals 13 residues. Germline CDR1 and CDR2: SEHNR and FQNEAQ (reference sequence). This chain's CDR3 is CASSLGRQETQYF. The CDR3 DNA reads as TGTGCCAGCAGCTTGGGTCGACAAGAGACCCAGTACTTC.

The rearrangement joins TRBV9 to TRBJ2-3; tentatively, D is TRBD2 (5 bases). Trimming shortened V by 3 bases and J by 6 bases, and 14 bases separated the two germline ends. The CDR3 spans 14 residues. Germline values: CDR1 SGDLS, CDR2 YYNGEE. This CDR3 is CASSARGPADTQYF. The CDR3 DNA reads TGTGCCAGCAGCGCCCGAGGGCCGGCGGATACGCAGTATTTT.

This clone was seen a few times. The V and J genes are TRBV28 and TRBJ2-2; TRBD2 aligns across 11 bases. The CDR3 consists of 17 residues. Losses at the gene ends were 3 bases for V and 6 bases for J; bases not matched to a gene: 9. From germline, CDR1 is MDHEN and CDR2 SYDVKM. CDR3 nucleotide sequence: TGTGCCAGCAGTTTCCGACCGGGACTAGCGGTTCCCGGGGAGCTGTTTTTT. Its translation: CASSFRPGLAVPGELFF.

The chain combines TRBV2 with TRBJ1-2; no reliable D call. The CDR3 has 12 amino acids. Germline assignment: CDR1 SNHLY and CDR2 FYNNEI. Between the trimmed V and J ends, which lost 9 bases and 2 bases, there was a span of 10 bases. The chain's CDR3 is CASTQINYGYTF. CDR3 nucleotide sequence: TGTGCCAGTACACAGATCAACTATGGCTACACCTTC.

This clone came up a few times. The J gene is TRBJ1-5, the V gene TRBV6-1, with TRBD1 identical over 10 bases. The CDR3 is made up of 17 amino acids. Germline loops: CDR1 MNHNS, CDR2 SASEGT. With 4 bases clipped from V and 7 bases from J, the junction kept 13 bases outside the gene matches. The CDR3 region is CASSARPGTGAGQPQHF. The CDR3 region has the DNA TGTGCCAGCAGTGCCCGTCCCGGGACAGGGGCCGGGCAGCCCCAGCATTTT.

The genes are TRBV6-5 and TRBJ2-1; 9 bases match TRBD1. J gave up 6 bases and V 6 bases, and 9 bases lay outside the gene matches. The germline gives CDR1 MNHEY, CDR2 SVGAGI. The CDR3 is 15 amino acids. The CDR3 coding sequence is TGTGCCAGCAGCCATCGGGACAGGGTAGGCAATGAGCAGTTCTTC. Translation gives CASSHRDRVGNEQFF.

The chain carries TRBV7-8 and TRBJ1-2; D possibly corresponds to TRBD1 (6 bases). Germline V gene data show CDR1 as SGHVS and CDR2 as FQNEAQ. CDR3 length: 13 residues. The V end lost 0 bases, the J end lost 8 bases, and 10 bases lay between the germline ends. As DNA, the CDR3 is TGTGCCAGCAGCTTAGCTCGAGGGGGAGGCTACACCTTC. This translates into CASSLARGGGYTF.

The genes are TRBV29-1 and TRBJ2-3; D gene ambiguous. The germline V gene has CDR1 SQVTM and CDR2 ANQGSEA. The CDR3 extends over 12 amino acids. The V and J ends lost 4 bases and 2 bases respectively, with 7 bases between them. The CDR3 bases are TGCAGCGTTGGGGCCTTCACAGATACGCAGTATTTT. As protein: CSVGAFTDTQYF.